This T cell receptor (beta chain) was retrieved from a study of cytomegalovirus exposure and HLA in healthy donors. Of note for this clone: Its antigen remains unidentified.

The study sampled nominally healthy donors, though unrecorded immune exposures were likely. CDR3 length: 13 residues. V was pared by 11 bases and J by 5 bases, with 16 bases between. CDR1 is LNHDA and CDR2 is SQIVND in the germline V gene (reference sequence). Study-wide results and caveats: The authors listed 164 TCR beta chains as cytomegalovirus-associated.

Primers included in the PCR were 60 Vbeta and 13 Jbeta primers. Here immunoSEQ multiplex PCR was the method, and the copy in TCRdb shows in-frame clones only, minus some. The repertoire consists of about 200,000 clones, with about 87% occurring once and the leading ten covering around 1.2%. The rearrangement uses TRBV19 and TRBJ1-5, with D perhaps TRBD1 (6 bases). Sequencing input: PBMCs. This sequence was found in a man aged 25 to 40 in good health and CMV-seronegative. The chain's CDR3 is CAGAGALHQPQHF. In nucleotides, the CDR3 is TGTGCCGGCGCAGGGGCTCTCCATCAGCCCCAGCATTTT.